This T cell receptor (beta chain) was documented in a study of Ad26.COV2.S vaccination and SARS-CoV-2 variants (dated by TCRdb to 2020 to 2022). Regarding the research as a whole: Donors in the vaccine arm were drawn from COV1001, a phase I-IIa trial of Ad26.COV2.S in healthy adults that was multicentre, randomized, double-blind and placebo-controlled. TCRbeta repertoire sequencing served as the tool for gauging how specific and how broad the SARS-CoV-2-reactive T cell receptors were following Ad26.COV2.S vaccination. Trial participants were randomized into five groups of five: low-dose or high-dose Ad26.COV2.S given once or twice, or placebo on both occasions. A total of around 32 samples were included in the TCR-sequenced set, comprising some 20 Ad26.COV2.S vaccine recipients, 5 placebo recipients and 8 SARS-CoV-2 convalescent individuals. Throughout the experiments and outcome assessment, investigators stayed blinded to trial group allocation. Ad26.COV2.S was administered intramuscularly at 5 x 10^10 or 1 x 10^11 viral particles, either as a single shot or as two shots given 56 days apart.

The immunoSEQ Assay was used to sequence TCRbeta CDR3 regions. After extraction, genomic DNA underwent amplification by bias-controlled multiplex PCR, followed by high-throughput sequencing. On the study's bioinformatics: To quantify the absolute abundance of every unique TCRbeta CDR3 region, sequences were collapsed and filtered. T cell fraction was estimated by normalizing TCRbeta template counts to usable DNA, which was measured by amplifying reference genes present in all nucleated cells. Repertoire TCRs were annotated as SARS-CoV-2-specific by exact matching of V gene, CDR3 amino acid sequence and J gene to a known reactive TCR set. The reference SARS-CoV-2 TCR set came from MIRA and was filtered for enrichment in COVID-19-positive ImmuneCODE repertoires, removing public or cross-reactive TCRs. Using the MIRA antigens, annotated TCRs were further analysed by specific ORF or by position within an ORF. Depth was the summed frequency of annotated unique rearrangements, while breadth was defined as annotated unique rearrangements over total unique productive rearrangements. Two-sided Wilcoxon rank-sum tests were applied when comparing TCR breadth between groups. TCRdb provides this immuneACCESS table in a form limited to in-frame rearrangements. Some clones are lacking; in checked studies, under half of them reflect an unresolved V gene, and why the rest are absent is not known. The DNA was the basis for D and trimming; V, J and clone size are from that table. The sample table holds about 440,000 clones, of which roughly 91% were seen once. The ten largest clonotypes hold about 4.1% of the sample.

The sample's treatment or condition, from its label and the paper: roughly 18 received Ad26.COV2.S at low or high dose, single or two shots; roughly five received placebo; per-sample allocation not given. For vaccine and placebo recipients, the sequenced repertoires came from samples collected on day 63 after the first injection. In Cohort 1b, 25 or so adults aged 18-55 years were enrolled at a single site in Boston, USA, between 29 July and 7 August 2020. Ad26.COV2.S was a replication-incompetent adenovirus type 26 vector that expressed a prefusion-stabilized SARS-CoV-2 spike protein derived from the original Wuhan strain. General study outcomes and caveats: Spike-specific TCR breadth was higher in Ad26.COV2.S recipients than in placebo recipients (P = 0.0014). The authors noted that the TCR breadth and depth analyses may have underestimated total T cell responses. Non-spike TCR breadth was comparable between vaccine and placebo recipients, consistent with the vaccine containing only spike. The study was not powered for comparison of responses between vaccine doses or regimens. Substantial breadth of spike-specific CD8+ and CD4+ T cell responses was reported after vaccination.

Taken from cysteine to phenylalanine, the CDR3 has 13 residues. The DNA shown is the 39-base CDR3, in frame from base 1. V lost 5 bases and J lost 10 bases, and the count of bases not matched to a germline gene is 7. Sequences SGHNT (CDR1) and YYREEE (CDR2) are obtained from the germline V gene (reference sequence). As regards this clone: The antigen it binds to is not known. There are no base qualities to consult, and no much larger clone falls within one base.

The source material was peripheral blood, sampled in a trial of Ad26.COV2.S vaccine versus placebo. This sequence originates from a person between 18 and 65 years old who received the Ad26.COV2.S COVID-19 vaccine or a placebo. The chain employs TRBV5-4 and TRBJ2-1, and 9 bases in between align with TRBD1. The CDR3 loop reads CASRLQGAREQFF. Here is the DNA: TGTGCCAGCAGGCTACAGGGGGCGAGAGAGCAGTTCTTC.